The entry below describes one T cell receptor beta chain. Antigen specificity is unknown. The sample is drawn from a study of T cells in Graves' hyperthyroidism and ophthalmopathy. The CDR3 contains 16 residues. Germline V gives CDR1 SGHTA, CDR2 FQGTGA. The V end lost 1 base, the J end lost 9 bases, and 16 bases lay between the germline ends. Patients having uncontrolled infection, another autoimmune disease, pregnancy or lactation were not included. Clinical symptoms, serum thyroxine and TRAb, thyroid ultrasound and orbital computed tomography together formed the diagnostic basis. Study results and limitations: Most clonotypes that expanded in the thyroid above 0.001 also showed up in blood. Ophthalmopathy got predicted by the model a median roughly 6.1 months before its onset.

TCR beta CDR3 regions were amplified from RNA. HTBI primers were the set used in a first-round RT-PCR of the TCR CDR3. Via MiXCR, TCRdb re-called the multiplex PCR reads, giving one row per CDR3 protein. The sample yields about 770,000 distinct CDR3 sequences, about 19% seen once. This TCR was recovered from a woman in her fifties or sixties with Graves' hyperthyroidism that later progressed to Graves' ophthalmopathy. Sequenced material: blood. V gene TRBV7-3 combines with J gene TRBJ1-6; D may be TRBD1 (5 bases). As DNA, the CDR3 is TGTGCCAGCAGCTTAATTCCGGACACCTCATCTTCACCCCTCCACTTT. Its translation is CASSLIPDTSSSPLHF.